The clone carrying this T cell receptor beta chain was detected a few times. Its antigen remains unidentified. The record originates from a study of tumor and adjacent non-tumor tissue in lung cancer. Background on the study: Stage I to III disease affected about ten men and 5 women aged roughly 31 to 85. General study findings and limits: Normal lung showed higher cumulative top 100 clone frequency than tumor. Tumor tissue had significantly higher TCR diversity than normal lung.

Looked up from germline, CDR1 is KGHSH and CDR2 is LQKENI. CDR3 length: 15 residues. Trimming stripped 7 bases from V and 5 bases from J, with 18 bases between. A modified ARM-PCR protocol with three rounds of nested PCR amplified TCRbeta. TCRdb reanalysed the multiplex PCR reads using MiXCR and keeps one entry per CDR3 protein. Among 100,000 to 120,000 distinct CDR3 sequences listed, over 75% were seen once. The template was RNA from unsorted bulk tissue. Chemotherapy-naive patients with new lung cancer underwent thoracic surgery in China, August–November 2014. Sequencing was carried out using lung tumor tissue. The source of this sequence is a man in his 70s with non-small cell lung cancer. This chain joins TRBV18 and TRBJ1-5; D is possibly TRBD1 (5 bases). This chain's CDR3 is CASLPVQGRDQPQHF. The CDR3, as DNA: TGTGCCAGCTTACCTGTCCAGGGCAGAGATCAGCCCCAGCATTTT.